This T cell receptor delta chain was profiled in a study of γδ T cells in repeated Plasmodium falciparum infection. Across the whole study: Malian gammadelta TCRs were studied during no-transmission periods and across acute malaria episodes. Study-wide results and limits: Waves of new clonotype selection appeared after repeated controlled infections in Vdelta2-negative, largely Vdelta1+, gammadelta T cells.

Bulk repertoires came from Vgamma9/Vdelta2+ or Vdelta2-negative gammadelta T cells flow-sorted from PBMC. The ends were cut back, 1 base at V and 2 bases at J, with 23 bases in the middle. Looked up from germline, CDR1 is TSWWSYY and CDR2 is QGS. The CDR3 extends over 19 amino acids. In its sample, this clone was seen a few times. Its antigen is undetermined. This sequence is one base from a far larger clone and is likely a read error. The same CDR3 can be traced to other DNA sequences in this sample. TCRdb re-called the multiplex PCR reads with CATT. The sample shows roughly 86,000 delta-chain clones, about 1.5% of them seen only once.

The TCR comes from a pool of human donors (malaria-infected and uninfected, not separated). This rearrangement joins TRDV1 to TRDJ1; tentatively, D is TRDD3 (5 bases). Germline matching of the DNA provided the J gene here, since TCRdb leaves it blank. The sequencing input was gamma-delta T cells from blood. The chain's CDR3 is CALGERPGSAHHVTDKLIF. For the CDR3, the DNA is TGTGCTCTTGGGGAACGGCCTGGGTCGGCCCACCATGTGACCGATAAACTCATCTTT.